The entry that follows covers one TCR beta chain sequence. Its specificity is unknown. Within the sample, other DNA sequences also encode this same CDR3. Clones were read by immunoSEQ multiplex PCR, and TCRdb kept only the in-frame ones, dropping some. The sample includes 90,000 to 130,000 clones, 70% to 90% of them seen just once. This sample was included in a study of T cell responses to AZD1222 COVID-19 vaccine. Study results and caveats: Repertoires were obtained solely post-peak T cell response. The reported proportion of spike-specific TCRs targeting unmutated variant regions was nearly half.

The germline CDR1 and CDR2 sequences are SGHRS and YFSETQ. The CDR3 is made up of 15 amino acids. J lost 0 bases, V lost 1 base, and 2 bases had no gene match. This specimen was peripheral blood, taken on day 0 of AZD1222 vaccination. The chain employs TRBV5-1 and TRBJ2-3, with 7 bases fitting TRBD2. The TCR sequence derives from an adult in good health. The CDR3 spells CASSLSGVSTDTQYF. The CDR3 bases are TGCGCCAGCAGCTTGAGCGGGGTTAGCACAGATACGCAGTATTTT.